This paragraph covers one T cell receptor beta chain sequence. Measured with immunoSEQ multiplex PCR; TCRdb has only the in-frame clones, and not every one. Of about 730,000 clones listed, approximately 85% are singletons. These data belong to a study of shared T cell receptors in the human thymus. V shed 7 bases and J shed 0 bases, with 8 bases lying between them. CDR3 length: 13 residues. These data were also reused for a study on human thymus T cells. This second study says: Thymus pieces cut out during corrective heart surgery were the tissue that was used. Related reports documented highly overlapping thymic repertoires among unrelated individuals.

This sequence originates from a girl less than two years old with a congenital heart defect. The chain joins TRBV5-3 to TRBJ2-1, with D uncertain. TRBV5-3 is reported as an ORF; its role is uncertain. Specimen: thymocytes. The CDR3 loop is CARGWSSYNEQFF. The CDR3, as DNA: TGTGCCAGAGGCTGGAGCTCCTACAATGAGCAGTTCTTC.